This TCR beta chain was retrieved from a study of T-cell reconstitution after alpha-beta-depleted transplantation in children. Findings of the study overall: Hyperexpanded clones declined; after one year, newly produced T cells mostly supplied diversity. Expanded graft clones, several hundred of them, were reportedly the source of alpha-beta T cells about two months after transplant.

This clonotype has just a few counts. The antigen remains undetermined. J was trimmed by 0 bases and V by 0 bases; bases with no gene match: 5. Germline CDR1 reads LGHNA; CDR2 reads YSLEER. The CDR3 runs 16 residues. Preparation of the TCRbeta library used unique molecular identifiers. TCRdb re-called the PCR reads through MiXCR, storing one row per CDR3 protein. The data show some 550,000 distinct CDR3 sequences, 20% to 25% seen once. The sequence came from a boy in the first two years of life who had a stem cell transplant for acute myeloid leukemia, so the T cells may come from the graft donor. J is TRBJ2-7 and V is TRBV4-3; TRBD1 agrees at 7 bases. Sample: PBMCs, mostly from graft donor cells, taken 360 days after TCRalphabeta/CD19-depleted stem cell transplant. The CDR3 sequence: CASSQDGTAYSYEQYF. Here the CDR3 DNA reads TGCGCCAGCAGCCAAGATGGGACAGCGTACTCCTACGAGCAGTACTTC.